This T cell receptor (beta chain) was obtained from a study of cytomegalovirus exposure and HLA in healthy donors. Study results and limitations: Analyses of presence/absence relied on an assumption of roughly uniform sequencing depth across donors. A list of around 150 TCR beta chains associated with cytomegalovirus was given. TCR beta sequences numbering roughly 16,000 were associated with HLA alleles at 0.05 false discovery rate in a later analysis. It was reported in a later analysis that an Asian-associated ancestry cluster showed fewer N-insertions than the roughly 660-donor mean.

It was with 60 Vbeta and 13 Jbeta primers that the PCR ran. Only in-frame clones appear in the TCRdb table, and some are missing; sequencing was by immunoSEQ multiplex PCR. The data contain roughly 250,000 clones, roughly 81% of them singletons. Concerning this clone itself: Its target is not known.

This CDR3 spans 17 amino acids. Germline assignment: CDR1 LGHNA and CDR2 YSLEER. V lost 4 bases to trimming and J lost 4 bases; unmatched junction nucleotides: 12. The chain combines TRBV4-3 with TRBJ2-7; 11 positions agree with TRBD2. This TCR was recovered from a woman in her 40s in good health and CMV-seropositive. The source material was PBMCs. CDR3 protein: CASSPSGVTSGKYEQYF. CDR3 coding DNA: TGCGCCAGCAGCCCGTCGGGGGTGACTAGCGGGAAATACGAGCAGTACTTC.